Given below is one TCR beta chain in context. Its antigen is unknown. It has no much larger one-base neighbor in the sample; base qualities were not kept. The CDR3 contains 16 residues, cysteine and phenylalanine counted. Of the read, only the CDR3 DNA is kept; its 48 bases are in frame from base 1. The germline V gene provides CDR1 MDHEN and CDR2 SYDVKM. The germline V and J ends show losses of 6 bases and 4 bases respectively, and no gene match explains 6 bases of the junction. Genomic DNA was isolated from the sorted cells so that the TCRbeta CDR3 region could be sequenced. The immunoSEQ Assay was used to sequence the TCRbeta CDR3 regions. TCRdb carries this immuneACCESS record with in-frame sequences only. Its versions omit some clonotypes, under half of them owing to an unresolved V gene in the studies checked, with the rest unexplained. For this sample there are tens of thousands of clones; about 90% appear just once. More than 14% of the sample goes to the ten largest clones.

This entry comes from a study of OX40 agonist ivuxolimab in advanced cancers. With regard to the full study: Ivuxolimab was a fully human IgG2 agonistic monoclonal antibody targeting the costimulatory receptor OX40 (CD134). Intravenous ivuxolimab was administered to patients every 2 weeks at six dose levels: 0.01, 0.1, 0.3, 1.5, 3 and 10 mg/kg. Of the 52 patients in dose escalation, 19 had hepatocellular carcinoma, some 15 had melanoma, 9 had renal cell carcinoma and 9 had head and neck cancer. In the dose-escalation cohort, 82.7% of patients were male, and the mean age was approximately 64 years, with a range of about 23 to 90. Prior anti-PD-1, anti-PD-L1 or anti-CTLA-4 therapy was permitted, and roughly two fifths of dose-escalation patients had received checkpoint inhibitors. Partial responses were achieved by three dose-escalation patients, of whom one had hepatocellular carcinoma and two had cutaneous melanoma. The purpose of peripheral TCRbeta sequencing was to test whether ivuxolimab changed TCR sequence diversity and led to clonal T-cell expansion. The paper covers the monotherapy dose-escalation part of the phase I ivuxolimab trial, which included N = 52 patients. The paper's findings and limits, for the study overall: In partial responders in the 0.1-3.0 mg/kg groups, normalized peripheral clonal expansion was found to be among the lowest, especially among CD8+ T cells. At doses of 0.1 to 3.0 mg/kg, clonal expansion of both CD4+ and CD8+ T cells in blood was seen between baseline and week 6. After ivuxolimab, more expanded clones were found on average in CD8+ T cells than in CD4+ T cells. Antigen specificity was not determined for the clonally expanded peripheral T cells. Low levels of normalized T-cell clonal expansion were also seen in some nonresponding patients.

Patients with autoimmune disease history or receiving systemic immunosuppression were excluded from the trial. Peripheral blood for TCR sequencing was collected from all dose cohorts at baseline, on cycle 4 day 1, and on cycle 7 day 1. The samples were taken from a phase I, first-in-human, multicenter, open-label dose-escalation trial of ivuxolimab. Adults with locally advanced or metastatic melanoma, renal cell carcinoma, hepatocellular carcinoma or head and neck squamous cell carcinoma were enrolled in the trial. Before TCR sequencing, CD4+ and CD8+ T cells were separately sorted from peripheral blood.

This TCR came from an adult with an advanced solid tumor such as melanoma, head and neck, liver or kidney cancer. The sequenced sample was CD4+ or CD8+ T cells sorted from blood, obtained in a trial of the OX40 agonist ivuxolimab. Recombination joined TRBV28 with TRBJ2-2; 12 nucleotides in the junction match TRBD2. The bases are TGTGCCAGCAGAAAGACTAGCGGGGGTCGCACCGGGGAGCTGTTTTTT. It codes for CASRKTSGGRTGELFF.